This TCR beta chain was captured by sequencing in a study of blood T cell repertoires in COVID-19. The overall study: From T cells, B-cell-depleted T cells, or PBMCs came the material, which was cDNA or gDNA.

Trimming cost V 0 bases and J 5 bases, with 8 bases left between them. The CDR3 is 13 amino acids. Looked up from germline, CDR1 is SGDLS and CDR2 is YYNGEE. Resolution of symptoms, clearance, or two negative PCRs was present in recovered Cohort 3 donors. Authors' methods: Amplification from reference gene primers served as the basis for estimated nucleated cell counts. Generated by immunoSEQ multiplex PCR, the TCRdb table keeps only in-frame clones and is missing some. Clone size and the V and J calls come from that table; the DNA yielded D and trimming. This repertoire shows around 300,000 clones, 80% to 90% found once; its top ten account for 5%.

The sample taken for sequencing was PBMCs or T cells enriched from blood (not recorded which). The V call is TRBV9, the J call TRBJ1-2, with D perhaps matching TRBD1 (5 bases). This clonotype was sampled from a man between 25 and 39 years old who had recovered from COVID-19. Here the CDR3 reads CASSVDGTYGYTF. CDR3 DNA: TGTGCCAGCAGCGTAGATGGGACTTATGGCTACACCTTC.